These 10 T cell receptor beta chains share one sample of origin, sequenced in a study of CD8+CD57+ T cells in acquired aplastic anemia. Genomic DNA, the template, was used for profiling of the TCR beta VDJ and CDR3. TCRdb reprocessed the reads with MiXCR, giving one entry per CDR3 protein. The profile covers around 250,000 distinct CDR3 sequences, with 65% to 90% appearing a single time and over 35% taken by the ten largest. Whoever was chosen for sequencing had shown CD8+CD57+ cell expansion by flow cytometry. Input material: sorted CD4+, CD8+, or CD8+CD57+ T cells (not recorded which) from PBMCs. The receptors were sampled from a human donor with aplastic anemia.

Details on this clonotype: As the CDR3 is not closed by the conserved phenylalanine or tryptophan, this likely results from a read error. The chain is built from TRBV10-1 and TRBJ2-7; D is ambiguous. The CDR3 extends over 14 amino acids. The germline V gene encodes CDR1 WNHNN and CDR2 SYGVQD (reference sequence). The CDR3, as DNA: TGTGCCAGCAGTTACGCTTCAGGTAACCACAAGCAGTACTAC. Residues: CASSYASGNHKQYY.

The rearrangement links TRBV7-9 to TRBJ1-6, with unresolved D. TRBJ2-3 matches the DNA end more closely, so the J call is doubtful. This CDR3 has 14 residues. Germline V gives CDR1 SEHNR, CDR2 FQNEAQ (reference sequence). The CDR3 nucleotides read TGTGCCAGCAGCTATACGGGCGGTACTGCTCCCCAGTATTTT. Its protein is CASSYTGGTAPQYF.

This clonotype turned up a few times. The V gene is TRBV10-3, the J gene TRBJ2-1, with D perhaps TRBD1 (6 bases). The CDR3 is 11 amino acids. In germline, CDR1 is ENHRY, CDR2 SYGVKD. Trimming stripped 9 bases from V and 10 bases from J, with 13 bases between. The CDR3 DNA is TGTGCCATTTCAACAGGGCCGGAGCAGTTCTTC. This sequence encodes CAISTGPEQFF.

V and J are TRBV7-8 and TRBJ2-1; no reliable D call. Trimming took off 4 bases at V and 10 bases at J, with 20 bases between the two ends. The V gene's germline CDR1 is SGHVS and CDR2 FQNEAQ. CDR3 length equals 15 residues. In nucleotides, the CDR3 is TGTGCCAGCAGCTCCAAAACGGACGGGCTCAGGGAGCAGTTCTTC. Its translation is CASSSKTDGLREQFF. The full variable domain, in which reference TRBV7-8 and TRBJ2-1 provide the parts outside the CDR3, is GAGVSQSPRYKVAKRGQDVALRCDPISGHVSLFWYQQALGQGPEFLTYFQNEAQLDKSGLPSDRFFAERPEGSVSTLKIQRTQQEDSAVYLCASSSKTDGLREQFFGPGTRLTVL.

The rearrangement links TRBV7-9 to TRBJ2-1; no clear D gene. Trimming left V 6 bases short and J 8 bases short, with 14 bases between. Germline V gene data show CDR1 as SEHNR and CDR2 as FQNEAQ (reference sequence). The CDR3 spans 13 residues. CDR3: CASSVVWYHEQFF. CDR3 sequence (DNA): TGTGCCAGCAGTGTTGTCTGGTACCATGAGCAGTTCTTC.

With regard to this clonotype: The germline gene is not matched at one end of the junction; a read error may be the cause. The rearrangement links TRBV7-2 to TRBJ2-3, with TRBD1 matching 9 bases. The CDR3 loop spans 14 amino acids. The germline V gene encodes CDR1 SGHTA and CDR2 FQGNSA. The CDR3: CASSPSGGTGNQNF. The CDR3 DNA reads as TGTGCCAGCAGCCCGTCGGGCGGGACAGGGAACCAGAATTTT.

A remark on this clonotype: The CDR3 does not end in the conserved phenylalanine or tryptophan, so this is likely a read error. No DNA is shown, since the ends of the CDR3 on it are uncertain; the CDR3 is the one TCRdb lists. The chain uses TRBV7-8 and TRBJ2-1; the D call in the table, TRBD2, was not verified against the DNA. With termini counted, the CDR3 has 13 amino acids. CDR1 is SGHVS and CDR2 is FQNEAQ in the germline V gene. This chain's CDR3 is CASSLSGSPETHY.

As regards this clonotype: One junction end does not reproduce the germline sequence, and a read error may be involved. The CDR3 DNA is TGTGCCAGCAGCGTAGCGGCAGGGGGTGCCTCTGGGGCCAACGTCCTGACTTTC. This codes for CASSVAAGGASGANVLTF. V gene TRBV7-9 combines with J gene TRBJ2-6, with D perhaps matching TRBD1 (7 bases). The CDR3 runs 18 residues. Germline V lookup: CDR1 SEHNR, CDR2 FQNEAQ (reference sequence).

This sequence joins TRBV6-2 or TRBV6-3 and TRBJ1-5; D remains ambiguous. Looked up from germline, CDR1 is MNHEY and CDR2 is SVGEGT. The CDR3 covers 13 residues. V shed 4 bases and J shed 4 bases, with 8 bases lying between them. In DNA, the CDR3 is TGTGCCAGCAGTTGGCTTAGTAATCAGCCCCAGCATTTT. Encoded protein: CASSWLSNQPQHF.

This clonotype has a single count. This rearrangement joins TRBV11-3 to TRBJ1-1; D may be TRBD1 (5 bases). CDR1 is SGHNT and CDR2 is YENEEA in the germline V gene. Trimming pared 1 base from V and 8 bases from J, leaving 14 bases between. This CDR3 has 14 residues. The chain's CDR3 is CASSLVPGAPEAFF. The CDR3 nucleotides are TGTGCCAGCAGCTTAGTACCCGGGGCCCCCGAAGCTTTCTTT.